A selection of T cell receptor beta chains follows, all from one sample in a study of blood T cells in healthy people across ages. One entry per CDR3 protein results from TCRdb running MiXCR on the 5' RACE reads. The profile covers about 780,000 distinct CDR3 sequences, with about 46% appearing a single time and 15% to 20% taken by the ten largest. Sequencing input: blood. The receptors derive from a man older than 75 in good health. Each CDR3 is given with its conserved first and last residue. The order of the fields is D gene, clone size, V gene, J gene, CDR3 protein, CDR3 DNA. The D gene is left open where the match is weak. Expanded clones are given a class, and other clones once, few, many or no size at all.

-	-	TRBV6-1	TRBJ2-5	CASREKNAETQYF	TGTGCCAGCAGGGAGAAAAATGCAGAGACCCAGTACTTC
-	many	TRBV7-2	TRBJ2-1	CASSLRLDNEQFF	TGTGCCAGCAGTTTGCGGCTAGACAATGAGCAGTTCTTC
TRBD2	few	TRBV5-1	TRBJ2-1	CASSLRLGGTSMFF	TGCGCCAGCAGCTTGAGGCTCGGTGGGACTAGTATGTTCTTC
-	-	TRBV6-5	TRBJ2-1	CASSYMPGYEQFF	TGTGCCAGCAGTTACATGCCCGGGTATGAGCAGTTCTTC
-	-	TRBV12-3/TRBV12-4	TRBJ2-3	CASRDDLASTDTQYF	TGTGCCAGCAGAGACGACTTAGCTAGCACAGATACGCAGTATTTT
-	many	TRBV29-1	TRBJ2-1	CSVEELGSSSYNEQFF	TGCAGCGTTGAAGAACTGGGGTCAAGCTCCTACAATGAGCAGTTCTTC
-	few	TRBV30	TRBJ2-7	CAWSRGGETYEQYF	TGTGCCTGGAGTAGAGGGGGGGAAACCTACGAGCAGTACTTC
-	-	TRBV7-9	TRBJ2-5	CVSSPDIKETQYF	TGTGTCAGCAGCCCGGACATTAAAGAGACCCAGTACTTC
-	few	TRBV12-3/TRBV12-4	TRBJ1-2	CASSSPPDPGGYTF	TGTGCCAGCAGTTCTCCTCCGGACCCGGGTGGCTACACCTTC
-	few	TRBV6-5	TRBJ1-1	CASSYSGDYTEAFF	TGTGCCAGCAGTTACTCTGGGGATTACACTGAAGCTTTCTTT
-	few	TRBV6-2/TRBV6-3	TRBJ2-1	CASSRQQIYNEQFF	TGTGCCAGCAGTCGACAGCAAATCTACAATGAGCAGTTCTTC
TRBD1	many	TRBV20-1	TRBJ2-3	CSTTGGRSTDTQYF	TGCAGTACTACAGGGGGCCGTTCCACAGATACGCAGTATTTT